This entry describes one T cell receptor (beta chain). As yet, its antigen is unknown. PCR primers comprised 60 Vbeta and 13 Jbeta primers. Only in-frame clones appear in the TCRdb table, and some are missing; sequencing was by immunoSEQ multiplex PCR. This sample has fewer than 150,000 clones; about 80% occur once, and the top ten carry 7.5% to 9%. The data stem from a study of cytomegalovirus exposure and HLA in healthy donors. The overall study: Unique TCRs numbering roughly 85 million, obtained from HLA-typed donors, made up an early data release. General study results and limits: The study reported that TCR beta sequences accurately predicted HLA-A and HLA-B alleles in most subjects. Most sequenced TCRs were rare (though some public TCRs occurred in many donors).

There are 15 residues in the CDR3. The V gene lost 1 base and the J gene lost 1 base, with 10 bases spanning the gap. Germline V gene lookup returns CDR1 SNHLY and CDR2 FYNNEI. This clonotype was sampled from a female donor in good health and CMV-seropositive. The chain joins TRBV2 to TRBJ2-5; perhaps TRBD1 as D (6 bases). The sequenced sample consisted of PBMCs. CDR3 sequence: CASSEDRVGQETQYF. The CDR3 DNA follows: TGTGCCAGCAGTGAAGACAGGGTAGGCCAAGAGACCCAGTACTTC.